This T cell receptor beta chain derives from a study of cytomegalovirus exposure and HLA in healthy donors. About this clone: Its antigen remains unknown.

General study findings and limits: Earlier analysis yielded a pattern in which most TCR beta V segments were productive about 87% or about 30% of the time. Reportedly, a later analysis found an Asian-associated ancestry cluster had fewer N-insertions than the approximately 700-donor mean.

PCR primers comprised 60 Vbeta and 13 Jbeta primers. Profiling relied on immunoSEQ multiplex PCR, and the TCRdb table lists in-frame clones only, not all of them. The sample carries about 180,000 clones, roughly 85% recorded once. There are 15 residues in the CDR3. Germline CDR1 SGDLS, CDR2 YYNGEE. Trimming pared 0 bases from V and 3 bases from J, leaving 12 bases between. Sequencing was performed on PBMCs. The receptor comes from a woman aged 40-49 years in good health and CMV-seronegative. The chain is built from TRBV9 and TRBJ1-2; D is undetermined. The CDR3 coding sequence is TGTGCCAGCAGCGTAGCTCCCGGGAAGGACTATGGCTACACCTTC. It is translated as CASSVAPGKDYGYTF.